These 30 T cell receptor beta chains share one sample of origin, sequenced in a study of response to subunit inactivated influenza vaccine. TCRdb used MiXCR to reprocess the RT-PCR reads, holding one entry per CDR3 protein. This table has 160,000 or so distinct CDR3 sequences, 11% appearing once. This material consisted of non-naive T cells sorted from PBMCs, taken roughly 46 days after vaccination. Receptors were obtained from a man aged 45-65 years who received an inactivated influenza vaccine.

Only a few counts were recorded for this clonotype. J is TRBJ2-3 and V is TRBV9, with 7 bases that match TRBD2. This CDR3 has 15 amino acids. J gave up 5 bases and V 1 base, and 7 bases lay outside the gene matches. CDR1 SGDLS and CDR2 YYNGEE come from the germline V gene. The CDR3 reads CASSVRGRAGDTQYF. DNA of the CDR3: TGTGCCAGCAGCGTACGAGGGAGGGCTGGAGATACGCAGTATTTT.

Only a few counts were recorded for this clonotype. The rearrangement joins TRBV4-3 to TRBJ2-5; D is perhaps TRBD1 or TRBD2 (7 bases each). The CDR3 contains 16 residues. The ends were cut back, 3 bases at V and 2 bases at J, with 16 bases in the middle. CDR1 LGHNA and CDR2 YSLEER come from the germline V gene. The CDR3 DNA sequence: TGCGCCAGCAGCCAGGGGACAGCGGGGTTGCAAGAGACCCAGTACTTC. Residues: CASSQGTAGLQETQYF.

This clonotype was observed a few times. The J gene is TRBJ1-4, the V gene TRBV29-1; D perhaps matches TRBD1 (6 bases). The germline V gene encodes CDR1 SQVTM and CDR2 ANQGSEA. The CDR3 contains 12 residues. The CDR3 DNA reads TGCGGGGCACAGGGCCCTAATGAAAAACTGTTTTTT. This gives the protein CGAQGPNEKLFF.

This clonotype was seen repeatedly, ten times or more. The chain joins TRBV5-1 to TRBJ1-6; 7 positions agree with TRBD1. This CDR3 spans 15 amino acids. The V and J ends lost 1 base and 7 bases, in that order; junction bases with no gene match: 5. CDR1 and CDR2 from the germline V gene are SGHRS and YFSETQ. The CDR3 nucleotides read TGCGCCAGCAGCTTGACTGGACAGGAGAATTCACCCCTCCACTTT. Translating gives CASSLTGQENSPLHF.

This clonotype was seen ten or more times. V usage is TRBV27 and J usage is TRBJ2-5, with a weak D call TRBD2 (5 bases). CDR1 and CDR2 (germline): MNHEY, SMNVEV (reference sequence). Trimming cost V 5 bases and J 5 bases, with 18 bases left between them. This CDR3 comprises 15 residues. CDR3 residues: CASSGVRSRTETQYF. CDR3 nucleotides: TGTGCCAGCAGTGGTGTCAGGAGTCGGACTGAGACCCAGTACTTC.

This clonotype appeared a few times. The chain combines TRBV7-9 with TRBJ2-3; 9 bases match TRBD2. The CDR3 has 16 residues. Germline trimming cut 5 bases from V and 1 base from J; bases unmatched to any gene: 7. Germline loops: CDR1 SEHNR, CDR2 FQNEAQ (reference sequence). The CDR3 coding sequence is TGTGCCAGCAGCCACGGGACTAGCAGAGGCACAGATACGCAGTATTTT. Its protein is CASSHGTSRGTDTQYF.

The chain joins TRBV5-1 to TRBJ2-5, with TRBD1 matching over 9 bases. The J segment lost 5 bases and the V segment lost 0 bases, leaving 2 bases of the junction unmatched. This CDR3 spans 14 amino acids. The V gene's germline CDR1 is SGHRS and CDR2 YFSETQ. CDR3 in amino acids: CASSLVGQGETQYF. In DNA, the CDR3 is TGCGCCAGCAGCTTGGTTGGACAGGGGGAGACCCAGTACTTC.

This clonotype was counted ten times or more. The rearrangement uses TRBV6-1 and TRBJ1-5, with a possible D match to TRBD1 (5 bases). Germline values: CDR1 MNHNS, CDR2 SASEGT. The CDR3 loop spans 15 amino acids. The germline V and J ends were trimmed by 5 bases and 4 bases, with 15 bases remaining between them. CDR3 in amino acids: CASSPGGGGNQPQHF. CDR3 DNA: TGTGCCAGCAGTCCCGGGGGGGGTGGAAATCAGCCCCAGCATTTT.

This clonotype showed up just a few times. The chain is built from TRBV12-3 or TRBV12-4 and TRBJ1-3; D gene ambiguous. V was trimmed by 6 bases and J by 4 bases, leaving 19 bases between them. CDR3 length: 16 amino acids. CDR3 nucleotide sequence: TGTGCCAGCAGATCTGCCGGGATCGCTTTAGGAAACACCATATATTTT. Residues: CASRSAGIALGNTIYF.

The chain uses TRBV7-6 and TRBJ2-1; 7 bases fit TRBD1. Germline V gene lookup returns CDR1 SGHVS and CDR2 FNYEAQ. V gave up 8 bases and J gave up 2 bases; unmatched junction bases: 0. The CDR3 is 12 amino acids. In DNA, the CDR3 is TGTGCCAGCGGGACAGCCTACAATGAGCAGTTCTTC. Protein sequence: CASGTAYNEQFF.

The table lists this clonotype with a few counts. The genes are TRBV23-1 and TRBJ1-2, with D possibly TRBD1 on 6 matching bases. TRBV23-1 is identified as an open reading frame with a role that is uncertain. V lost 4 bases to trimming and J lost 3 bases, with 12 bases between them. The CDR3 has 14 amino acids. Here the CDR3 reads CASSRSGEHYGYTF. CDR3 coding DNA: TGCGCCAGCAGTCGGTCAGGGGAACACTATGGCTACACCTTC.

The sample holds many counts of this clonotype. CDR3 sequence reads: CASSFPQSDYGYTF. CDR3 DNA: TGTGCCAGCAGTTTTCCCCAATCGGACTATGGCTACACCTTC. This sequence joins TRBV12-3 or TRBV12-4 and TRBJ1-2; unclear D gene. The CDR3 spans 14 residues. V lost 3 bases, J lost 3 bases, and 11 bases lay in between.

The chain recombines TRBV20-1 with TRBJ2-1, with 11 nucleotides matching TRBD2. Trimming at V came to 5 bases and at J to 6 bases, leaving 6 bases not matched to a gene. The CDR3 loop spans 14 amino acids. Germline V lookup: CDR1 DFQATT, CDR2 SNEGSKA (reference sequence). CDR3 nucleotides: TGCAGTGCTGCGCTAGCGGGAGGTAGCAATGAGCAGTTCTTC. Protein sequence: CSAALAGGSNEQFF.

This clonotype was counted many times. The rearrangement joins TRBV7-2 to TRBJ2-7; D assignment may be TRBD1 or TRBD2 (5 bases each). V lost 4 bases and J lost 1, with 17 bases in between. The CDR3 is 16 amino acids. CDR1 and CDR2 from the germline V gene are SGHTA and FQGNSA. The CDR3 reads CASSWGPTAYSYEQYF. DNA of the CDR3: TGTGCCAGCAGCTGGGGACCAACCGCATATTCCTACGAGCAGTACTTC.

J is TRBJ2-7 and V is TRBV29-1; D remains unclear. V dropped 2 bases and J dropped 1 base, with 6 bases sitting between them. The CDR3 runs to 12 residues. CDR1 and CDR2 from the germline V gene are SQVTM and ANQGSEA. In nucleotides, the CDR3 is TGCAGCGTTGAAACTCCATCCTACGAGCAGTACTTC. The encoded protein is CSVETPSYEQYF.

This rearrangement joins TRBV25-1 to TRBJ2-3, with TRBD1 matching over 10 bases. Germline CDR1 and CDR2: MGHDK and SYGVNS. With 5 bases clipped from V and 2 bases from J, the junction kept 10 bases outside the gene matches. The CDR3 has 17 residues. This chain's CDR3 is CASSSPKGQGYTDTQYF. CDR3 DNA sequence: TGTGCCAGCAGTTCCCCTAAGGGACAGGGGTACACAGATACGCAGTATTTT.

This clonotype was found many times. This sequence joins TRBV5-1 and TRBJ1-1; perhaps TRBD1 as D (5 bases). Trimming removed 2 bases at V and 1 base at J, with 9 bases between. The CDR3 is 14 residues long. The germline V gene has CDR1 SGHRS and CDR2 YFSETQ. The CDR3 region is CASSFRQQNTEAFF. The DNA of the CDR3 is TGCGCCAGCAGCTTTCGACAGCAGAACACTGAAGCTTTCTTT.

This clonotype showed up many times. The genes are TRBV6-2 or TRBV6-3 and TRBJ2-1; tentative D call: TRBD1 (6 bases). This CDR3 region has 15 residues. Germline V CDR1 and CDR2: MNHEY, SVGEGT. Trimming took 7 bases from V and 4 from J, leaving 17 bases between them. The CDR3 spells CASTSLGASYNEQFF. CDR3 nucleotides: TGTGCCAGCACCTCACTGGGGGCAAGTTACAATGAGCAGTTCTTC.

This clonotype was seen many times. V is TRBV5-1 and J is TRBJ2-1; 7 positions match TRBD2. Germline CDR1 is SGHRS and CDR2 is YFSETQ. V shed 2 bases and J 8 bases; nucleotides not matched to a gene: 10. The CDR3 runs 15 residues. The CDR3 region has the DNA TGCGCCAGCAGCTTCTTAGGACCGGCGGGGGATGAGCAGTTCTTC. The encoded protein is CASSFLGPAGDEQFF.

This clonotype showed up many times. The chain recombines TRBV24-1 with TRBJ2-1; D might be TRBD2 (6 bases). CDR3 length equals 18 residues. The V end lost 6 bases, the J end lost 1 base, and 21 bases lay between the germline ends. From germline, CDR1 is KGHDR and CDR2 SFDVKD. CDR3: CATSPEGVRGKSYNEQFF. The CDR3, as DNA: TGTGCCACCAGTCCCGAAGGTGTTCGGGGGAAGTCCTACAATGAGCAGTTCTTC.

The rearrangement joins TRBV29-1 to TRBJ2-4, with 8 nucleotides matching TRBD2. CDR3 length: 17 residues. CDR1 SQVTM and CDR2 ANQGSEA come from the germline V gene. The junction had 8 bases not matched to a gene; V was cut back by 1 base and J by 0 bases. CDR3 nucleotides: TGCAGCGTTGAAGGGAGCGGGGGTAGAATAGCCAAAAACATTCAGTACTTC. It yields the protein CSVEGSGGRIAKNIQYF.

The rearrangement joins TRBV28 to TRBJ1-4, with D hard to call. CDR1 is MDHEN and CDR2 is SYDVKM in the germline V gene. This CDR3 is built from 13 residues. V shed 3 bases and J shed 6 bases, with 8 bases lying between them. DNA of the CDR3: TGTGCCAGCAGTTTTTTGACTGATGAAAAACTGTTTTTT. Residues: CASSFLTDEKLFF. The full variable domain, its missing parts supplied by reference TRBV28 and TRBJ1-4, is DVKVTQSSRYLVKRTGEKVFLECVQDMDHENMFWYRQDPGLGLRLIYFSYDVKMKEKGDIPEGYSVSREKKERFSLILESASTNQTSMYLCASSFLTDEKLFFGSGTQLSVL.

Details on this clonotype: This may be a read error, as it is one base from a much larger clone. In this CDR3 the conserved last residue, phenylalanine or tryptophan, is missing, so a read error is likely. This chain links TRBV5-1 with TRBJ2-3; D may be TRBD1 or TRBD2 (5 bases each). The CDR3 loop spans 15 amino acids. V dropped 2 bases and J dropped 1 base, with 11 bases sitting between them. The germline CDR1 and CDR2 sequences are SGHRS and YFSETQ. For the CDR3, the DNA is TGCGCCAGCAGCTTCGGTGGGACCGGCACAGATACGCAGTATCTT. Its protein is CASSFGGTGTDTQYL.

The chain employs TRBV6-2 or TRBV6-3 and TRBJ2-1; 10 bases are shared with TRBD2. In germline, CDR1 is MNHEY, CDR2 SVGEGT. The CDR3 length is 14 residues. V trimming: 7 bases; J trimming: 3 bases; junction bases outside the gene matches: 3. CDR3 amino acids: CASKAGGYYNEQFF. Written as DNA, the CDR3 is TGTGCCAGCAAAGCGGGAGGGTACTACAATGAGCAGTTCTTC.

This clonotype was counted many times. V usage is TRBV4-2 and J usage is TRBJ2-1, with D perhaps TRBD1 or TRBD2 (6 bases each). Germline V CDR1 and CDR2: LGHNA, YNFKEQ. The CDR3 is 11 amino acids. Deletions cut 6 bases from V and 8 bases from J, with 8 bases between. CDR3 residues: CASRRGDEQFF. The CDR3 DNA sequence: TGTGCCAGCAGGAGGGGGGATGAGCAGTTCTTC.

A few counts support this clonotype. This chain uses TRBV20-1 with TRBJ2-1; 9 bases are a match to TRBD2. Germline-derived CDR1 and CDR2 are DFQATT and SNEGSKA (reference sequence). Germline trimming cut 3 bases from V and 10 bases from J; bases unmatched to any gene: 4. The CDR3 extends over 12 amino acids. The CDR3 DNA sequence: TGCAGTGCTAGGGGACTAGCAGGGGAGCAGTTCTTC. It is translated as CSARGLAGEQFF.

The rearrangement links TRBV7-3 to TRBJ2-5, with 8 bases lining up with TRBD2. With 5 bases clipped from V and 3 bases from J, the junction kept 2 bases outside the gene matches. This CDR3 is 13 amino acids long. Germline V lookup: CDR1 SGHTA, CDR2 FQGTGA. This CDR3 is CASSRSGEETQYF. Written as DNA, the CDR3 is TGTGCCAGCAGCCGTAGCGGGGAAGAGACCCAGTACTTC.

This chain uses TRBV29-1 with TRBJ2-7; no clear D. V lost 3 bases and J lost 2, with 8 bases in between. Germline CDR1 is SQVTM and CDR2 is ANQGSEA. This CDR3 is built from 12 residues. The CDR3 DNA reads as TGCAGCGTTGAGGTAAACACCTACGAGCAGTACTTC. Protein: CSVEVNTYEQYF.

The J gene is TRBJ2-5, the V gene TRBV4-2; 7 bases match TRBD2. Germline CDR1 and CDR2: LGHNA and YNFKEQ. The CDR3 has 14 residues. J gave up 5 bases and V 4 bases, and 7 bases lay outside the gene matches. This CDR3 reads CASSRSGGGETQYF. CDR3 sequence (DNA): TGTGCCAGCAGCCGAAGTGGGGGAGGGGAGACCCAGTACTTC.

The V call is TRBV27, the J call TRBJ2-5; no clear D. The CDR3 extends over 14 amino acids. The V gene lost 2 bases and the J gene lost 5 bases, with 12 bases spanning the gap. Germline-derived CDR1 and CDR2 are MNHEY and SMNVEV (reference sequence). CDR3 loop: CASSLVGLEETQYF. CDR3 DNA sequence: TGTGCCAGCAGTTTAGTAGGGTTAGAGGAGACCCAGTACTTC.